This T cell receptor beta chain was sequenced in a study of T cell responses to AZD1222 COVID-19 vaccine (dated by TCRdb to the early 2020s). For the study in its entirety: AZD1222 recipients given second doses at about 4 weeks or at about 12 weeks were pooled, since spike-specific TCR depth and breadth were not found to differ between the two schedules. A total of about 230 trial participants underwent TCR sequencing, of whom roughly 210 received two doses of AZD1222 and around 25 received two doses of the MenACWY control vaccine. Trial participants were enrolled by age into subgroups of 18-55, 56-69 and 70-plus years, and approximately 150, 30 and 60 TCR-sequenced participants, respectively, were included in these subgroups.

Comment on this clone: What antigen it recognizes has not been identified. No qualities accompany the bases; no much larger clone lies one base away.

The CDR3 regions of human TCRbeta chains were analyzed by immunosequencing. Per the original workflow: Repertoire TCRs were checked for matches against a reference library of SARS-CoV-2-specific TCRs that had been generated using the MIRA antigen-specificity platform. Breadth was defined as the fraction of unique TCRs that were SARS-CoV-2-associated. Depth was defined as the fraction of total T cells that were SARS-CoV-2-associated. Each spike-specific TCR was assigned to its reactive spike region and to a CD4 or CD8 class using the MIRA data. Log10-transformed breadth and depth values were compared by one-way ANOVA with Sidak's multiple comparisons tests. Here the immuneACCESS table is served through TCRdb, limited to in-frame sequences with V and J called. Missing clones are a known gap in these copies; in checked studies unresolved V genes cover under half, and the rest lacks a known reason. The D gene and trimming were derived from the DNA, and the V and J assignments and clone size from that table. Present in this sample are a few hundred thousand clones, more than 85% of which were seen just once. 0.5% to 0.7% of the sample lies in the top ten.

The sample's time point label, decoded: baseline before first vaccination. Vaccinee samples came from UK trials COV001 and COV002, including a single-blind randomized controlled phase 2/3 trial of AZD1222 (ChAdOx1 nCoV-19) in healthy adults. For TCRbeta chain sequencing, PBMC samples were collected from trial participants at day 0 and at day 28 after the second dose. CDR1 and CDR2 were assigned from the germline V gene as MDHEN and SYDVKM. V loses 7 bases at its end and J loses 0 bases; junction bases beyond the gene matches: 4. From its cysteine to its phenylalanine, the CDR3 spans 16 amino acids. The CDR3 DNA has 48 bases and is translated from base 1. Study-wide conclusions, independent of this receptor: Conclusions about previously exposed vaccinees are limited because only a handful of AZD1222 recipients were SARS-CoV-2 seropositive at baseline. In the small 56-69-year group, the increase in depth fell short of significance, most likely because of low power. Epitopes outside the regions mutated in the B.1.351 and B.1.1.7 variants were reportedly recognized by nearly half of the unique spike-specific TCRs. Most participants were white British and females outnumbered males, and the authors suggested that clonal diversity may have been underestimated. Because no samples from the day 14 peak response were available, repertoires could be characterized only after the peak T cell response. The whole spike protein was spanned by vaccine-associated CD4 TCRs, and dominant responses were seen in regions 160-218 and 743-854. Spike-specific TCR breadth and depth rose significantly after two AZD1222 doses compared with day 0 and with MenACWY recipients.

The sequence joins TRBV28 to TRBJ2-6; the junction holds 9 bases that match TRBD1. The source of this sequence is an adult in good health. The sequencing used peripheral blood, collected on day 0 of AZD1222 vaccination. CDR3 reads: CASTGTGPSGANVLTF. The DNA sequence reads TGTGCCAGCACAGGGACAGGGCCCTCTGGGGCCAACGTCCTGACTTTC.